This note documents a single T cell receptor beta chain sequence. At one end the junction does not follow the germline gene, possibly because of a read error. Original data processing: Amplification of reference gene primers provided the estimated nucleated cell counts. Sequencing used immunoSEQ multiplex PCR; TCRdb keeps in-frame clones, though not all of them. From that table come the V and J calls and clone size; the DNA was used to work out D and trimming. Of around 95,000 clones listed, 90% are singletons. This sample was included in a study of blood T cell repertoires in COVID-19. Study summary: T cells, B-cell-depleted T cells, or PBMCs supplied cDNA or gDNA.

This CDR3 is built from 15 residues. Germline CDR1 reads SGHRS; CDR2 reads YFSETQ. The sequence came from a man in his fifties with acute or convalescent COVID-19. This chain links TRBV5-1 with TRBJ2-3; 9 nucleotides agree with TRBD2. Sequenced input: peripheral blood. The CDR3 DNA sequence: TGCGCCAGCAGGTTGGGCGGGAGGGCCGGAGATACGCAGTATTTT. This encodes CASRLGGRAGDTQYF.